These 6 T cell receptor beta chains share one sample of origin, sequenced in a study of blood T cells in healthy people across ages (dated by TCRdb to about 2015). Library preparation employed 5' RACE. This sample was sequenced with an Illumina HiSeq 2500. The second PCR ran for roughly 7 to 11 cycles and used a J-beta primer mix along with a sample-barcoded 5' primer. TCRdb redid the processing of the public reads, applying fastp at Q25 and MiXCR, and retained in-frame beta chains. Entries are consolidated by CDR3 protein sequence, retaining the most common genes and DNA. The sample includes hundreds of thousands of distinct CDR3 sequences, with 52% observed a single time. Roughly 12% of the sample belongs to the ten largest clones. Sequencing was performed on blood. The receptors here all came from a woman of 80 years or more in good health.

Remarks on this clonotype: At one of its ends the junction is not consistent with the germline gene, which may arise from a read error. The rearrangement joins TRBV5-1 to TRBJ2-5; no definite D call. The length of the CDR3 is 11 residues. In germline, CDR1 is SGHRS, CDR2 YFSETQ. The CDR3 bases are TGCGCCAGCAGTGGGCAAGAGGCCCAGTACTTC. Its protein product is CASSGQEAQYF.

The V gene is TRBV20-1, the J gene TRBJ2-7; D possibly uses TRBD1 or TRBD2 (5 bases each). The CDR3 runs to 12 residues. The germline CDR1 and CDR2 sequences are DFQATT and SNEGSKA (reference sequence). V lost 6 bases and J lost 4, with 13 bases in between. CDR3 sequence: CSASLGGYEQYF. The CDR3 DNA follows: TGCAGTGCCAGTCTTGGGGGTTACGAGCAGTACTTC.

This clonotype has more than one count but fewer than ten. V gene TRBV18 combines with J gene TRBJ2-3; D uncertain. Germline V gene sequence: CDR1 KGHSH, CDR2 LQKENI. V was clipped by 9 bases and J by 7 bases, with 20 bases between them. The CDR3 totals 14 residues. The CDR3 is CASSDNLSENTQYF. The CDR3 nucleotides are TGTGCCAGTTCCGACAATCTAAGCGAAAATACGCAGTATTTT.

This clonotype was picked up many times. The rearrangement joins TRBV3-1 to TRBJ2-1, with D possibly being TRBD2 (5 bases). The ends were cut back, 0 bases at V and 10 bases at J, with 25 bases in the middle. This CDR3 region has 18 residues. The germline gives CDR1 LGHDT, CDR2 YNNKEL (reference sequence). CDR3 DNA sequence: TGTGCCAGCAGCCAAGACCGATGGAGAGCGGCGAAGGGTTTGGAGCAGTTCTTC. Amino acids: CASSQDRWRAAKGLEQFF.

Concerning this clonotype itself: A read error may explain this, as a much larger clone is one base away. The rearrangement links TRBV11-2 to TRBJ2-3, with TRBD2 matching 9 bases. There are 15 residues in the CDR3. The germline CDR1 and CDR2 sequences are SGHAT and FQNNGV. The DNA of the CDR3 is TGTGCCAACAGCTTTGCGGGAGGGCCAGACGATACGCAGTATTTT. Its translation: CANSFAGGPDDTQYF.

The chain carries TRBV5-1 and TRBJ1-6, with TRBD1 matching 8 bases. Germline V gene sequence: CDR1 SGHRS, CDR2 YFSETQ. The CDR3 contains 15 residues. J lost 8 bases, V lost 4 bases, and 8 bases had no gene match. The CDR3: CASSPGTGLDSPLHF. The CDR3 region has the DNA TGCGCCAGCAGCCCCGGGACAGGTTTGGATTCACCCCTCCACTTT.